This T cell receptor beta chain was identified in a study of blood T cell repertoires in COVID-19. The overall study: The United States, Italy and Spain provided the acute and convalescent COVID-19 samples. Nucleic acid was either cDNA or gDNA, and it came from T cells, B-cell-depleted T cells, or PBMCs.

Original data processing: Estimation of nucleated cell counts was performed using reference gene primer amplification. The repertoire was sequenced with immunoSEQ multiplex PCR; TCRdb's copy has only in-frame clones and lacks some. From that table come the V and J calls and clone size; the DNA was used to work out D and trimming. The data show about 170,000 clones, around nine tenths seen once. Germline trimming cut 6 bases from V and 4 bases from J; bases unmatched to any gene: 5. CDR1 and CDR2 from the germline V gene are MNHEY and SMNVEV (reference sequence). CDR3 length equals 14 residues. The rearrangement uses TRBV27 and TRBJ2-2, with 7 bases identical to TRBD1. The clonotype comes from a man between 65 and 80 years old with acute or convalescent COVID-19. The sequencing input was peripheral blood. The chain's CDR3 is CASRRGRLTGELFF. CDR3 DNA: TGTGCCAGCAGGAGGGGGCGGCTCACCGGGGAGCTGTTTTTT.